Below are 30 T cell receptor beta chains sequenced from a single sample in a study of cytomegalovirus exposure and HLA in healthy donors. 60 Vbeta and 13 Jbeta primers were used in PCR. Measured with immunoSEQ multiplex PCR; TCRdb has only the in-frame clones, and not every one. The sample has about 260,000 clones; approximately 70% are singletons. Source material: PBMCs. The source is a female donor in good health and CMV-seronegative.

The chain recombines TRBV5-1 with TRBJ1-2; 8 nucleotides match TRBD1. The CDR3 runs 13 residues. Germline V gene lookup returns CDR1 SGHRS and CDR2 YFSETQ. V shed 4 bases, J shed 8 bases, and the junction held 7 bases outside the gene matches. CDR3 DNA: TGCGCCAGCAGCCCGGACAGGGTCGACGGCTACACCTTC. Amino acids: CASSPDRVDGYTF.

With respect to this clone: This same CDR3 is encoded by further DNA sequences in the sample. This CDR3 reads CASSYSGSGRSHEQYF. CDR3 nucleotide sequence: TGTGCCAGCAGTTACTCGGGTAGCGGGAGAAGCCACGAGCAGTACTTC. This sequence joins TRBV6-6 and TRBJ2-7, with 9 bases lining up with TRBD2. The CDR3 is 16 amino acids. Germline V gives CDR1 MNHNY, CDR2 SVGAGI (reference sequence). Trimming at V came to 0 bases and at J to 5 bases, leaving 8 bases not matched to a gene.

V and J are TRBV7-9 and TRBJ2-3; perhaps TRBD1 as D (6 bases). The CDR3 contains 11 residues. Germline CDR1 and CDR2: SEHNR and FQNEAQ (reference sequence). V was pared by 5 bases and J by 6 bases, with 6 bases between. CDR3 loop: CASSTGDTQYF. The DNA of the CDR3 is TGTGCCAGCAGCACAGGGGATACGCAGTATTTT. Full variable domain (missing parts from reference TRBV7-9 and TRBJ2-3): DTGVSQNPRHKITKRGQNVTFRCDPISEHNRLYWYRQTLGQGPEFLTYFQNEAQLEKSRLLSDRFSAERPKGSFSTLEIQRTEQGDSAMYLCASSTGDTQYFGPGTRLTVL.

This chain uses TRBV7-2 with TRBJ2-7; 13 bases are a match to TRBD2. V trimming: 5 bases; J trimming: 6 bases; junction bases outside the gene matches: 7. Germline V gene lookup returns CDR1 SGHTA and CDR2 FQGNSA. This CDR3 has 15 amino acids. CDR3: CASSPRTSGGPEQYF. CDR3 DNA sequence: TGTGCCAGCAGCCCCCGGACTAGCGGGGGTCCCGAGCAGTACTTC.

Turning to this clone: This same CDR3 is encoded by further DNA sequences in the sample. This chain links TRBV15 with TRBJ1-1, with TRBD1 matching 9 bases. V was pared by 3 bases and J by 1 base, with 0 bases of the junction left unmatched. The CDR3 runs 14 residues. Germline CDR1 LNHNV, CDR2 YYDKDF (reference sequence). In DNA, the CDR3 is TGTGCCACCAGCAGGGACAGGGGGAACACTGAAGCTTTCTTT. Amino acid sequence: CATSRDRGNTEAFF.

The chain recombines TRBV5-4 with TRBJ2-7; D is perhaps TRBD2 (5 bases). From germline, CDR1 is SGHNT and CDR2 YYREEE (reference sequence). The V gene lost 2 bases and the J gene lost 3 bases, with 18 bases spanning the gap. The CDR3 has 16 amino acids. The CDR3 DNA sequence: TGTGCCAGCAGCTTAAACCCTCAGGACTTCAGCTACGAGCAGTACTTC. Residues: CASSLNPQDFSYEQYF.

This clone was counted only a few times. The V gene is TRBV5-8, the J gene TRBJ2-7, with D possibly matching TRBD2 (6 bases). CDR1 SGHTS and CDR2 YDEGEE come from the germline V gene. The CDR3 has 13 residues. V shed 9 bases and J shed 2 bases, with 15 bases lying between them. In DNA form, the CDR3 reads TGTGCCACCCCCAGGAGGGAGACCTACGAGCAGTACTTC. It codes for CATPRRETYEQYF.

The chain links TRBV7-2 to TRBJ1-2, with 9 positions matching TRBD1. This CDR3 comprises 14 residues. CDR1 and CDR2 (germline): SGHTA, FQGNSA. V lost 4 bases, J lost 8 bases, and 8 bases stayed unmatched. CDR3 amino acids: CASSSNRQGDGYTF. The CDR3 region has the DNA TGTGCCAGCAGCTCAAATAGACAGGGGGACGGCTACACCTTC. The full variable domain, its missing parts supplied by reference TRBV7-2 and TRBJ1-2, is GAGVSQSPSNKVTEKGKDVELRCDPISGHTALYWYRQSLGQGLEFLIYFQGNSAPDKSGLPSDRFSAERTGGSVSTLTIQRTQQEDSAVYLCASSSNRQGDGYTFGSGTRLTVV.

The rearrangement links TRBV27 to TRBJ2-1; 8 bases align to TRBD2. With 8 bases clipped from V and 0 bases from J, the junction kept 6 bases outside the gene matches. The CDR3 totals 15 residues. The germline V gene has CDR1 MNHEY and CDR2 SMNVEV (reference sequence). CDR3: CASATSGSSYNEQFF. The CDR3 coding sequence is TGTGCCAGCGCCACTAGCGGCAGCTCCTACAATGAGCAGTTCTTC.

The chain uses TRBV25-1 and TRBJ2-7; tentatively, D is TRBD1 (5 bases). CDR3 length equals 14 residues. The germline V gene has CDR1 MGHDK and CDR2 SYGVNS. V gave up 1 base and J gave up 6 bases, with 13 bases separating them. Here the CDR3 DNA reads TGTGCCAGCAGTGAATCGGCAGGGTCAGGCGAGCAGTACTTC. It encodes CASSESAGSGEQYF.

This sequence joins TRBV11-2 and TRBJ1-1, with 8 nucleotides matching TRBD1. V lost 4 bases and J lost 5; bases outside the gene matches: 9. Per germline, CDR1 SGHAT and CDR2 FQNNGV. The CDR3 length is 15 residues. The CDR3 is CASSWTGLMWTEAFF. DNA for the CDR3: TGTGCCAGCAGCTGGACAGGGTTGATGTGGACTGAAGCTTTCTTT.

This clone was found a few times. In DNA, the CDR3 is TGCGCCAGCAGCTTGCCCGGGAGAAGGAATGAGCAGTTCTTC. Its translation is CASSLPGRRNEQFF. This sequence joins TRBV5-1 and TRBJ2-1, with D maybe TRBD2 (6 bases). Germline CDR1 reads SGHRS; CDR2 reads YFSETQ. There are 14 residues in the CDR3. V dropped 1 base and J dropped 7 bases, with 12 bases sitting between them.

This clone has more than one count but fewer than ten. The chain joins TRBV28 to TRBJ2-7; D might be TRBD2 (5 bases). The CDR3 is made up of 14 amino acids. Germline lookup yields CDR1 MDHEN and CDR2 SYDVKM. V was cut by 4 bases and J by 6 bases, with 16 bases left in between. DNA of the CDR3: TGTGCCAGCAGTTCGGTCGGGGAGACCGGCGAGCAGTACTTC. Translated: CASSSVGETGEQYF.

The rearrangement joins TRBV5-1 to TRBJ2-3, with 8 bases lining up with TRBD2. Trimming at V came to 5 bases and at J to 2 bases, leaving 7 bases not matched to a gene. CDR1 and CDR2 (germline): SGHRS, YFSETQ. The CDR3 is 15 residues long. As DNA, the CDR3 is TGCGCCAGCAGGCGTAGCGGGACCTACACAGATACGCAGTATTTT. It specifies CASRRSGTYTDTQYF.

The chain employs TRBV15 and TRBJ2-3, with TRBD1 matching over 8 bases. This CDR3 is built from 18 residues. In germline, CDR1 is LNHNV, CDR2 YYDKDF (reference sequence). The trim removed 5 bases at V and 4 bases at J, leaving 17 bases unmatched. The chain's CDR3 is CATSPQRVTGVVPDTQYF. CDR3 in DNA: TGTGCCACCAGCCCTCAAAGGGTGACAGGGGTAGTCCCAGATACGCAGTATTTT.

In its sample, this clone was seen once. This rearrangement joins TRBV6-5 to TRBJ2-1, with D tentatively TRBD2 (5 bases). CDR3 length: 15 residues. The germline V and J ends were trimmed by 4 bases and 9 bases, with 19 bases remaining between them. The V gene's germline CDR1 is MNHEY and CDR2 SVGAGI. The CDR3 sequence: CASSSPSEGHREQFF. The CDR3 nucleotides read TGTGCCAGCAGTTCCCCCAGTGAGGGCCATCGTGAGCAGTTCTTC.

In DNA form, the CDR3 reads TGTGCCAGCAGTGAAGTTGGGGACAGGGACGAGCAGTACTTC. Its protein product is CASSEVGDRDEQYF. The chain uses TRBV6-1 and TRBJ2-7; 9 positions match TRBD1. The V segment lost 1 base and the J segment 5 bases; nucleotides outside the gene matches: 3. Germline V gene data show CDR1 as MNHNS and CDR2 as SASEGT. CDR3 length: 14 amino acids.

The V call is TRBV15, the J call TRBJ1-3, with D possibly being TRBD1 (5 bases). Germline CDR1 LNHNV, CDR2 YYDKDF (reference sequence). Trimming pared 9 bases from V and 2 bases from J, leaving 17 bases between. The CDR3 runs to 15 residues. In DNA form, the CDR3 reads TGTGCCACAGGGGTGGGGAGGGCTCCTGGAAACACCATATATTTT. Protein product: CATGVGRAPGNTIYF.

This clone has only a few counts. The gene calls are TRBV4-1 and TRBJ2-7; TRBD2 matches 8 bases. The CDR3 runs to 16 residues. V gave up 1 base and J gave up 6 bases; unmatched junction bases: 11. CDR1 and CDR2 from the germline V gene are MGHRA and YSYEKL. In DNA, the CDR3 is TGCGCCAGCAGCCAAGGGGCGGCTAGCGGGCGGGCCGAGCAGTACTTC. Translated, it gives CASSQGAASGRAEQYF.

V and J are TRBV18 and TRBJ2-7; 10 bases match TRBD2. The CDR3 is made up of 16 amino acids. The V and J ends lost 2 bases and 2 bases, in that order; junction bases with no gene match: 6. Per the germline V gene, CDR1 is KGHSH and CDR2 is LQKENI. The CDR3 nucleotides read TGTGCCAGCTCACCAAATGGACTAGCGGTGACCTACGAGCAGTACTTC. This encodes CASSPNGLAVTYEQYF.

This clone showed up just a few times. V gene TRBV11-3 combines with J gene TRBJ2-7; unclear D gene. This CDR3 region has 13 residues. V gave up 0 bases and J gave up 9 bases, with 12 bases separating them. Germline V gene sequence: CDR1 SGHNT, CDR2 YENEEA. CDR3 residues: CASSLDHMGVQYF. DNA of the CDR3: TGTGCCAGCAGCTTAGATCATATGGGCGTGCAGTACTTC.

The CDR3 sequence: CASSLASGLLSYEQYF. CDR3 nucleotides: TGTGCCAGCAGCTTAGCATCGGGACTTCTATCCTACGAGCAGTACTTC. The rearrangement links TRBV7-9 to TRBJ2-7, with D maybe TRBD2 (6 bases). V dropped 0 bases and J dropped 1 base, with 13 bases sitting between them. The CDR3 has 16 residues. The germline V gene encodes CDR1 SEHNR and CDR2 FQNEAQ (reference sequence).

The chain combines TRBV7-9 with TRBJ2-2; perhaps TRBD2 as D (6 bases). V was pared by 4 bases and J by 3 bases, with 12 bases between. The CDR3 consists of 15 residues. CDR1 and CDR2 (germline): SEHNR, FQNEAQ (reference sequence). CDR3 nucleotide sequence: TGTGCCAGCAGCTCCGGTGGGGGGTACACCGGGGAGCTGTTTTTT. Translated, it gives CASSSGGGYTGELFF. Using reference TRBV7-9 and TRBJ2-2 for the parts outside the CDR3, the full variable domain is DTGVSQNPRHKITKRGQNVTFRCDPISEHNRLYWYRQTLGQGPEFLTYFQNEAQLEKSRLLSDRFSAERPKGSFSTLEIQRTEQGDSAMYLCASSSGGGYTGELFFGEGSRLTVL.

The rearrangement links TRBV7-6 to TRBJ2-5; 8 positions match TRBD2. The J call may be incorrect, as the DNA end agrees better with TRBJ2-7. The CDR3 consists of 16 residues. Germline V lookup: CDR1 SGHVS, CDR2 FNYEAQ. The CDR3 bases are TGTGCCAGCAGTAAGTTAGCGGGAACTAGCTCCTACGAGCAGTACTTC. It translates to CASSKLAGTSSYEQYF.

This chain connects TRBV5-1 to TRBJ1-2, with D maybe TRBD1 (5 bases). V was cut by 2 bases and J by 4 bases, with 9 bases left in between. Germline CDR1 and CDR2: SGHRS and YFSETQ. CDR3 size: 13 residues. The CDR3 loop reads CASSFRQGYGYTF. In nucleotides, the CDR3 is TGCGCCAGCAGCTTCCGCCAGGGCTATGGCTACACCTTC.

For the CDR3, the DNA is TGTGCCAGCAGCCAAGATCTACAGTATTACTATGGCTACACCTTC. Protein product: CASSQDLQYYYGYTF. V is TRBV4-2 and J is TRBJ1-2; D is unresolved. The CDR3 has 15 residues. The germline gives CDR1 LGHNA, CDR2 YNFKEQ. Trimming took off 0 bases at V and 3 bases at J, with 11 bases between the two ends.

V is TRBV19 and J is TRBJ1-5; 7 bases align to TRBD1. V was clipped by 6 bases and J by 9 bases; unmatched bases: 14. Per the germline V gene, CDR1 is LNHDA and CDR2 is SQIVND (reference sequence). The CDR3 has 15 amino acids. The CDR3 DNA reads as TGTGCCAGTAGGCAAAGGGGGCAGGGAAGGGGGCCCCAGCATTTT. Translating gives CASRQRGQGRGPQHF.

For the CDR3, the DNA is TGTGCCAGCAGCTTAGATCCCGGGAGAGGGACCCAGTACTTC. It yields the protein CASSLDPGRGTQYF. The chain couples TRBV11-2 to TRBJ2-5, with D perhaps matching TRBD2 (6 bases). V lost 0 bases to trimming and J lost 7 bases, with 12 bases between them. Looked up from germline, CDR1 is SGHAT and CDR2 is FQNNGV. The CDR3 totals 14 residues.

As DNA, the CDR3 is TGTGCCATCAGTGATCCGGGACTAGCGGGAGATCGCGAGCAGTACTTC. Encoded protein: CAISDPGLAGDREQYF. The chain joins TRBV10-3 to TRBJ2-7, with 14 bases that match TRBD2. This CDR3 is 16 amino acids long. Germline V gene data show CDR1 as ENHRY and CDR2 as SYGVKD. V shed 3 bases, J shed 6 bases, and the junction held 7 bases outside the gene matches.

The chain has TRBV2 and TRBJ2-5; 8 nucleotides line up with TRBD2. This CDR3 comprises 15 residues. CDR1 SNHLY and CDR2 FYNNEI come from the germline V gene. V was pared by 9 bases and J by 5 bases, with 14 bases of the junction left unmatched. CDR3 amino acids: CARTGTSLDSETQYF. CDR3 coding DNA: TGTGCCAGGACCGGGACTAGTCTGGATTCGGAGACCCAGTACTTC. Looking up the rest from reference TRBV2 and TRBJ2-5 gives the full variable domain: EPEVTQTPSHQVTQMGQEVILRCVPISNHLYFYWYRQILGQKVEFLVSFYNNEISEKSEIFDDQFSVERPDGSNFTLKIRSTKLEDSAMYFCARTGTSLDSETQYFGPGTRLLVL.